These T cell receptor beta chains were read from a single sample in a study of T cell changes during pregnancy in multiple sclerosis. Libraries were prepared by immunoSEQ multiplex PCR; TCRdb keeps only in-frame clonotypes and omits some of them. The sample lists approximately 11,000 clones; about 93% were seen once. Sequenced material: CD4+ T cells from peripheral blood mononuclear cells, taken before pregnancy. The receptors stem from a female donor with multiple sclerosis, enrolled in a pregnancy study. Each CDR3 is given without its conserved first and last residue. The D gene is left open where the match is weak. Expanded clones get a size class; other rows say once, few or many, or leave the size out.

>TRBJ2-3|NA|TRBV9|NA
ASSVEATTDTQY
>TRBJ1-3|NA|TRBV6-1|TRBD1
ASSDGQGEWNTIY
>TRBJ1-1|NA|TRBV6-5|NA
ASRGNEAF
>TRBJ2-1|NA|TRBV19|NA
ASSRFSSYNEQF
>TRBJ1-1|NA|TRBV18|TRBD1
ASSGQRNTEAF
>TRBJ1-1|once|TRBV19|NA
ASRVLGAAEAF
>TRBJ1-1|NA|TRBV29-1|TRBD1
SVKTGENTEAF
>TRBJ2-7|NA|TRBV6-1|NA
ASSPLDEQY
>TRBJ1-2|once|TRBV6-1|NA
ASSEGRAYGYT
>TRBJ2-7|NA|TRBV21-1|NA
ASRRGAVYEQY
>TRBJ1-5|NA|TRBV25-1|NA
ASSDLGEGNQPQH
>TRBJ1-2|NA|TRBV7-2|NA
ASSPAGYGYT
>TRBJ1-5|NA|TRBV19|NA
ASTYQTVGARVQPQH
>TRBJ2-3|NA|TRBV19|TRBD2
ASREKRGNTDTQY
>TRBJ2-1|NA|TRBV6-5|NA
ASSYGWGPYNEQF
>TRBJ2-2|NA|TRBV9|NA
ASSVTSANTGELF
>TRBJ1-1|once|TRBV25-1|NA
ASSDLTGFGTEAF
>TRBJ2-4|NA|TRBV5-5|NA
ASSPPSTADIQY
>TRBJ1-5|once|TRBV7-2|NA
ASSLEQGSFSNQPQH
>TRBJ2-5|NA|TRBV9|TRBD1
ASSRAGTGQETQY
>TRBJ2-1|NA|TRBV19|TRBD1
ASSISTGVYNEQF
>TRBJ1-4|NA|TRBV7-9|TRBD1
ASSPYRGQHEKLF
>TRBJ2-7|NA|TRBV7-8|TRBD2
ASSPGLAGLYEQY
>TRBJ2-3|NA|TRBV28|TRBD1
ASSLSAGTGTRDTQY
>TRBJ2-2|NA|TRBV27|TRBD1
ASSLPGQANTGELF
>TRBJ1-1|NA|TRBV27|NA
ASSLRGITEAF
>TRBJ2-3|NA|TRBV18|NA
ASSLNRDVGEY
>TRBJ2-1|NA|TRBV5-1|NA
ASSSTVVVGTRGNEQF
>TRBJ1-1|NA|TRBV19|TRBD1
ASSTYRGEAF
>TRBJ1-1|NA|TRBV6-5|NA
ASSYDGRGITEAF
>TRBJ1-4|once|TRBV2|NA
ASSDVQRLTEKLF
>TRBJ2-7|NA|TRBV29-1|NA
SVASGGGDEQY
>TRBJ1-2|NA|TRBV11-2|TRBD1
ASSSPTGRRFGYT
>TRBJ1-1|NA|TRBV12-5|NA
ASGLAPKGHLTNTEAF
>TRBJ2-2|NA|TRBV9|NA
ASSVRAGELF
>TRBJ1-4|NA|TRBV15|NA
ATSEAGAGVEKLF
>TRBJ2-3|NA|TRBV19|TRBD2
ASSIVLAGGPGNTDTQY
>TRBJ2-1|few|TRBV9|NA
ASSVGGGAYNEQF
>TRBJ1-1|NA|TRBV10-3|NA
AITPGFNTEAF
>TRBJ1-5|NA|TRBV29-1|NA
SVGGGPDQPQH
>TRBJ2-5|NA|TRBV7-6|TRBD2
ASSPRPGGIETQY
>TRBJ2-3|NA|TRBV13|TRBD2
ASSLAGGTTDTQY
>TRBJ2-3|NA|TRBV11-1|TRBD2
ASGPFSRRGSTDTQY
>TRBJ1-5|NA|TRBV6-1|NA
ASRARQIGDQPQH
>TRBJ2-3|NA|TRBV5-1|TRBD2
ASRGAGGSADTQY
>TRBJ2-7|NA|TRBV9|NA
ASSHRERGEQY
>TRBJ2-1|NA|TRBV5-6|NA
ASSGERGSSYNEQF
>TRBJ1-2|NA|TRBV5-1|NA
ASSLGLRGVFGYGYT
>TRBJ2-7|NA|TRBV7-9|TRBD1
ASISDRASSYEQY
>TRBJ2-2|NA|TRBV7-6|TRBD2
ASSLMTSGGTGKLF
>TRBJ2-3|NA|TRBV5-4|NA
ASSWAGTDTQY
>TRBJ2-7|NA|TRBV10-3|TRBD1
AIRGGDRDEQY
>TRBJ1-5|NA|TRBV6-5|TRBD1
ASSSGQAGLSQH
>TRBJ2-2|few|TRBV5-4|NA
ASSIVTGELF
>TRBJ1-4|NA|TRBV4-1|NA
ASSLIRSEKLF